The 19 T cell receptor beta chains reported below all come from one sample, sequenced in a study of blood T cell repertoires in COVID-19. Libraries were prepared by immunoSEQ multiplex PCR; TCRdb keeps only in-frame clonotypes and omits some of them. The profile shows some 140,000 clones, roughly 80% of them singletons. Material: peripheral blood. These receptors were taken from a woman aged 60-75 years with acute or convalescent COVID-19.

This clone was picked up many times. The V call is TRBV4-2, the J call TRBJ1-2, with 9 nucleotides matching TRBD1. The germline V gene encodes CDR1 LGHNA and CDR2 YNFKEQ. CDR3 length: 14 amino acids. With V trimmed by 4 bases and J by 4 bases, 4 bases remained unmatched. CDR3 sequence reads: CASSPGQGSYGYTF. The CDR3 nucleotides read TGTGCCAGCAGCCCCGGACAGGGGAGCTATGGCTACACCTTC.

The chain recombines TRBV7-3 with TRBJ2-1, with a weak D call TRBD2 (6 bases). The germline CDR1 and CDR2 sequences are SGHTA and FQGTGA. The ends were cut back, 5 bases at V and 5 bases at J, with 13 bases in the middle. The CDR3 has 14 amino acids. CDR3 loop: CASSASGLNNEQFF. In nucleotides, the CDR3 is TGTGCCAGCAGCGCCTCGGGACTGAACAATGAGCAGTTCTTC.

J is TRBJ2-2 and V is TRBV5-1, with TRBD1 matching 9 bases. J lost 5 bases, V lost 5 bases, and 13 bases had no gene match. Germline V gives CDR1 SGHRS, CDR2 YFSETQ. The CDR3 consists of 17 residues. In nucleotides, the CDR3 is TGCGCCAGCAGTTTACAACCGGGACAGGGATCTACCGGGGAGCTGTTTTTT. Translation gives CASSLQPGQGSTGELFF.

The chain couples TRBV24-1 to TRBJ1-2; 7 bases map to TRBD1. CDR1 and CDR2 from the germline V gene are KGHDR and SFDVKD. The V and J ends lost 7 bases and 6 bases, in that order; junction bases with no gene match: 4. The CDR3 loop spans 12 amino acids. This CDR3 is CATSSQGNGYTF. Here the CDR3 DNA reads TGTGCCACCAGCTCACAGGGGAATGGCTACACCTTC.

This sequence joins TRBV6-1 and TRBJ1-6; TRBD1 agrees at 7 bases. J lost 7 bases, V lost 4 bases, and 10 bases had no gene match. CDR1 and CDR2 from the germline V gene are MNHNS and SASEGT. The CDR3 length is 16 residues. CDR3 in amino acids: CASSGPTGTKNSPLHF. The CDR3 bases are TGTGCCAGCAGTGGACCGACAGGGACGAAGAATTCACCCCTCCACTTT.

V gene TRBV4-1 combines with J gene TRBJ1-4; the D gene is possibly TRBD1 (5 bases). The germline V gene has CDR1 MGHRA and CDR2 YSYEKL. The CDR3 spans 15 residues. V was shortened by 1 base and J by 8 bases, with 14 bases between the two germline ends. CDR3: CASSQGLGVEEKLFF. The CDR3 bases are TGCGCCAGCAGCCAAGGGTTAGGGGTTGAAGAAAAACTGTTTTTT.

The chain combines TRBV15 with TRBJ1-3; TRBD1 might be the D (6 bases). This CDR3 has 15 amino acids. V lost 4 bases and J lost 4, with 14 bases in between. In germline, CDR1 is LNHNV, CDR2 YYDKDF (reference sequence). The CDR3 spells CATSMGQYQGNTIYF. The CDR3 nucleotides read TGTGCCACCAGCATGGGACAATACCAAGGAAACACCATATATTTT. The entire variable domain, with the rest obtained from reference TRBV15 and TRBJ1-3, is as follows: DAMVIQNPRYQVTQFGKPVTLSCSQTLNHNVMYWYQQKSSQAPKLLFHYYDKDFNNEADTPDNFQSRRPNTSFCFLDIRSPGLGDTAMYLCATSMGQYQGNTIYFGEGSWLTVV.

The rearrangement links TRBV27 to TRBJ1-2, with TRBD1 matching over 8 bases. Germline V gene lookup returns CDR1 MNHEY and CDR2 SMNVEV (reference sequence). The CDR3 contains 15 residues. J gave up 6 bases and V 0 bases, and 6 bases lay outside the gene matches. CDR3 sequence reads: CASSLSPGGKDGYTF. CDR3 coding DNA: TGTGCCAGCAGTTTATCGCCAGGGGGCAAGGATGGCTACACCTTC.

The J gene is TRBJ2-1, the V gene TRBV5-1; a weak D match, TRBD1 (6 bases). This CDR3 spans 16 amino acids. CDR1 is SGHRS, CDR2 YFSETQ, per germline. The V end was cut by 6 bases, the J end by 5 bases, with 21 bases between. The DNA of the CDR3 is TGCGCCAGCACCTCAGGGACAAATCATGTGGACAATGAGCAGTTCTTC. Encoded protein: CASTSGTNHVDNEQFF.

CDR3 protein: CASSQGDRGNQPQHF. CDR3 nucleotides: TGTGCCAGCAGCCAAGGGGACAGGGGCAATCAGCCCCAGCATTTT. V and J are TRBV4-2 and TRBJ1-5; 9 positions match TRBD1. The germline V gene has CDR1 LGHNA and CDR2 YNFKEQ. This CDR3 has 15 amino acids. The V and J ends lost 1 base and 2 bases, in that order; junction bases with no gene match: 0.

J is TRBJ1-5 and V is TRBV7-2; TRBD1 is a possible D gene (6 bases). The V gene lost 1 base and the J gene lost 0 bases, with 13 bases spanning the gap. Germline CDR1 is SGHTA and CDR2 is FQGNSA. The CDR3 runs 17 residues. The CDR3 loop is CASSLVGGQYSNQPQHF. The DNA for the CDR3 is TGTGCCAGCAGCTTAGTCGGCGGACAGTATAGCAATCAGCCCCAGCATTTT.

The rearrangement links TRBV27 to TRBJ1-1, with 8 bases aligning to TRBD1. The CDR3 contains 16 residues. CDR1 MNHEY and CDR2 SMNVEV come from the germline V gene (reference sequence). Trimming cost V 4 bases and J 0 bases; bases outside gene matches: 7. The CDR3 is CASSSATGAMNTEAFF. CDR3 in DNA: TGTGCCAGCAGTTCCGCGACAGGGGCCATGAACACTGAAGCTTTCTTT.

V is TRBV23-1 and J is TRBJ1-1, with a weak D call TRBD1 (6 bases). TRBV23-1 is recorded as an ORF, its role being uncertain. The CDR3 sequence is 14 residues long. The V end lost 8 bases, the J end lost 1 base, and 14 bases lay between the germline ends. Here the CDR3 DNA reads TGCGCCAGCGCCGACAGGATATCGAACACTGAAGCTTTCTTT. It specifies CASADRISNTEAFF.

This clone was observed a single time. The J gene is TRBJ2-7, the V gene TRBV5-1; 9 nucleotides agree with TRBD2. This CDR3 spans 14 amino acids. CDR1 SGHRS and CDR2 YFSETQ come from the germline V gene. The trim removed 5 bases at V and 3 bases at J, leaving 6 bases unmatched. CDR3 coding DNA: TGCGCCAGCAGTGAGACTAGCGGTCTCTACGAGCAGTACTTC. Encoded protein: CASSETSGLYEQYF. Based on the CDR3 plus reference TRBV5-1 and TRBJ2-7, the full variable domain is KAGVTQTPRYLIKTRGQQVTLSCSPISGHRSVSWYQQTPGQGLQFLFEYFSETQRNKGNFPGRFSGRQFSNSRSEMNVSTLELGDSALYLCASSETSGLYEQYFGPGTRLTVT.

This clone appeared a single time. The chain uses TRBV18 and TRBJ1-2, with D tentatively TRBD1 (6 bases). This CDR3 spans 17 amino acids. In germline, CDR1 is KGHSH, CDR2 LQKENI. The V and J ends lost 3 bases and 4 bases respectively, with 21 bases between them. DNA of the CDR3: TGTGCCAGCTCACCCTTGGGGACAACCTCTCGCGGCTATGGCTACACCTTC. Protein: CASSPLGTTSRGYGYTF.

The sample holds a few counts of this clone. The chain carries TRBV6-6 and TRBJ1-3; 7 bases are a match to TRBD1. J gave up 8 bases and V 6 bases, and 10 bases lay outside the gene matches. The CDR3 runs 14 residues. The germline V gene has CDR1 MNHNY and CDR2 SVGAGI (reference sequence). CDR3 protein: CASSLDRRGDTIYF. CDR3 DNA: TGTGCCAGCAGCTTGGACAGGCGGGGGGACACCATATATTTT.

The CDR3 nucleotides read TGTGCTAGTGGAACCAGGGGATCTGGGGCCAACGTCCTGACTTTC. It is translated as CASGTRGSGANVLTF. This sequence joins TRBV12-5 and TRBJ2-6; tentatively, D is TRBD1 (6 bases). CDR1 and CDR2 (germline): LGHNT, FRNRAP. The CDR3 spans 15 residues. With 6 bases removed from V and 1 base from J, the gap between germline ends came to 10 bases.

Here the CDR3 DNA reads TGTGCCGGTACAGGGCTGAATAGGTATGGCTACACCTTC. Its protein product is CAGTGLNRYGYTF. The chain carries TRBV30 and TRBJ1-2, with D possibly TRBD1 on 6 matching bases. The CDR3 loop spans 13 amino acids. V was cut by 8 bases and J by 5 bases, with 18 bases left in between. Germline CDR1 is GTSNPN and CDR2 is SVGIG (reference sequence). Drawing the rest from reference TRBV30 and TRBJ1-2, the complete variable domain is SQTIHQWPATLVQPVGSPLSLECTVEGTSNPNLYWYRQAAGRGLQLLFYSVGIGQISSEVPQNLSASRPQDRQFILSSKKLLLSDSGFYLCAGTGLNRYGYTFGSGTRLTVV.

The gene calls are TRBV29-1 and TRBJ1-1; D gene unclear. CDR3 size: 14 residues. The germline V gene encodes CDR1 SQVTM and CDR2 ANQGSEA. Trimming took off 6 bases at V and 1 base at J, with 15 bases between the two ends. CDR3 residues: CSVSWGGANTEAFF. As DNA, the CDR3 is TGCAGCGTCTCCTGGGGAGGAGCGAACACTGAAGCTTTCTTT.